Detailed here is one TCR beta chain. Using immunoSEQ multiplex PCR, the repertoire was profiled, and TCRdb retains in-frame clones only, with some absent. The table lists about 69,000 clones, 90% to 95% of them singletons. The data originate from a study of T cell changes during pregnancy in multiple sclerosis. Germline CDR1 and CDR2: MNHEY and SMNVEV (reference sequence). V lost 0 bases, J lost 4 bases, and 7 bases lay in between. The CDR3 has 13 amino acids. The source of this sequence is a female donor in good health, enrolled as a control in a pregnancy study. J is TRBJ2-7 and V is TRBV27; D remains ambiguous. The sequences come from CD4+ T cells from peripheral blood mononuclear cells, collected in the third trimester of pregnancy. The CDR3 reads CASSLSRPYEQYF. CDR3 coding DNA: TGTGCCAGCAGTTTATCGCGTCCGTACGAGCAGTACTTC.